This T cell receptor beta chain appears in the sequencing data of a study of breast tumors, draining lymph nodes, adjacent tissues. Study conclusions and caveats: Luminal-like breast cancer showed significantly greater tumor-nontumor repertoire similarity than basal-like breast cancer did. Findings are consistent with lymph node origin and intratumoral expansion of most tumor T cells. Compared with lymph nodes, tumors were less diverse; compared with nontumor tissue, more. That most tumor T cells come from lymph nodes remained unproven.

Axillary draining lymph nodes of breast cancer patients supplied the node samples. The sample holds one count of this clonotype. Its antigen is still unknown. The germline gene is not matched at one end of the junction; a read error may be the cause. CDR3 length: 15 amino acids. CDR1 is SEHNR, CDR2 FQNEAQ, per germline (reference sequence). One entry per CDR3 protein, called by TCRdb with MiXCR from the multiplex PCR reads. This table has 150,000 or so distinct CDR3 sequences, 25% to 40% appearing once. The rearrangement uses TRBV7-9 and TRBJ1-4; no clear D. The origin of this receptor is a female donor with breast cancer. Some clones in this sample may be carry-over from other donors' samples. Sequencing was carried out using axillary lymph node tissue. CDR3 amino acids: CASSDFLDLNENLFF. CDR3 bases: TGCGCCAGCAGCGACTTCCTGGACTTGAATGAAAATCTGTTTTTT.